What follows are 25 T cell receptor beta chains derived from one specimen sequenced in a study of blood T cells in healthy people across ages. Alongside a J-beta primer mix, a sample-barcoded 5' primer served in a second PCR lasting roughly 7 to 12 cycles. TCRdb re-derived calls from the 5' RACE reads in MiXCR, one entry per CDR3 protein. The profile shows 1.5 million to 2 million distinct CDR3 sequences, about 50% of them singletons. The sample was blood. The source of these receptors is a woman in her thirties or forties in good health.

The chain is built from TRBV7-2 and TRBJ2-7; 9 positions agree with TRBD1. Germline V gene lookup returns CDR1 SGHTA and CDR2 FQGNSA. With 2 bases clipped from V and 4 bases from J, the junction kept 6 bases outside the gene matches. The CDR3 spans 15 residues. CDR3 DNA: TGTGCCAGCAGCTTAACGCCGGGACAGGGTTACGAGCAGTACTTC. It is translated as CASSLTPGQGYEQYF.

This clonotype has only a few counts. This chain links TRBV6-2 or TRBV6-3 with TRBJ2-7; D not certain. V lost 0 bases, J lost 2 bases, and 17 bases lay in between. The germline V gene has CDR1 MNHEY and CDR2 SVGEGT. The CDR3 spans 17 residues. The CDR3 here is CASSYSTQRSIPYEQYF. The DNA for the CDR3 is TGTGCCAGCAGTTACTCGACGCAGAGATCTATCCCCTACGAGCAGTACTTC.

The CDR3 bases are TGTGCCAGCAGTTCCTCCGGGACGGGAATCCTAAGGGAGCAGTTCTTC. This encodes CASSSSGTGILREQFF. V and J are TRBV6-2 or TRBV6-3 and TRBJ2-1; D is perhaps TRBD1 or TRBD2 (5 bases each). Germline CDR1 and CDR2: MNHEY and SVGEGT. The V gene lost 4 bases and the J gene lost 10 bases, with 23 bases spanning the gap. The CDR3 covers 16 residues.

The gene calls are TRBV7-9 and TRBJ2-5; 7 bases are a match to TRBD1. V lost 5 bases to trimming and J lost 11 bases; unmatched junction nucleotides: 14. This CDR3 region has 14 residues. Germline V lookup: CDR1 SEHNR, CDR2 FQNEAQ (reference sequence). The CDR3 region has the DNA TGTGCCAGCAGCAGAATGACAGGGACGAGTGAGCAGTACTTC. As protein: CASSRMTGTSEQYF.

Only a few counts were recorded for this clonotype. The chain combines TRBV20-1 with TRBJ1-2; 10 nucleotides align to TRBD1. The CDR3 length is 13 residues. Germline lookup yields CDR1 DFQATT and CDR2 SNEGSKA (reference sequence). The V segment lost 2 bases and the J segment 4 bases; nucleotides outside the gene matches: 1. The CDR3 loop reads CSARRDRGYGYTF. CDR3 nucleotides: TGCAGTGCTAGAAGGGACAGGGGCTATGGCTACACCTTC.

This clonotype was observed a few times. The CDR3 loop reads CASSQEGSGYDYNEQFF. The CDR3 nucleotides read TGTGCCAGCAGCCAAGAAGGGTCGGGGTATGACTACAATGAGCAGTTCTTC. The gene calls are TRBV4-2 and TRBJ2-1; tentatively, D is TRBD2 (5 bases). V lost 0 bases and J 3 bases, leaving 15 bases between the germline ends. The germline gives CDR1 LGHNA, CDR2 YNFKEQ. CDR3 size: 17 residues.

This chain links TRBV5-1 with TRBJ2-7; 11 bases are shared with TRBD1. CDR3 length equals 15 residues. With V trimmed by 4 bases and J by 4 bases, 7 bases remained unmatched. CDR1 and CDR2 (germline): SGHRS, YFSETQ. DNA for the CDR3: TGCGCCAGCAGCCCAAAGGACAGGGGGCCTTACGAGCAGTACTTC. This translates into CASSPKDRGPYEQYF.

This clonotype was recorded many times. The chain links TRBV7-9 to TRBJ2-1; TRBD2 matches at 16 bases. The CDR3 runs 21 residues. The junction had 13 bases not matched to a gene; V was cut back by 5 bases and J by 0 bases. Germline CDR1 is SEHNR and CDR2 is FQNEAQ (reference sequence). CDR3: CASSRPPGTSGGASSYNEQFF. The CDR3 region has the DNA TGTGCCAGCAGCCGTCCACCCGGGACTAGCGGGGGGGCTAGCTCCTACAATGAGCAGTTCTTC.

This clonotype was picked up one time. V and J are TRBV7-8 and TRBJ2-2; 9 nucleotides agree with TRBD1. The germline V gene encodes CDR1 SGHVS and CDR2 FQNEAQ. The trim removed 1 base at V and 0 bases at J, leaving 6 bases unmatched. CDR3 length equals 18 residues. CDR3 nucleotide sequence: TGTGCCAGCAGCTTAGTGGGGACAGGGTCCCCGAACACCGGGGAGCTGTTTTTT. This encodes CASSLVGTGSPNTGELFF.

There are a few counts of this clonotype. V gene TRBV20-1 combines with J gene TRBJ2-1; no clear D. Per germline, CDR1 DFQATT and CDR2 SNEGSKA (reference sequence). Trimming shortened V by 6 bases and J by 10 bases, and 10 bases separated the two germline ends. This CDR3 has 10 residues. CDR3 nucleotide sequence: TGCAGTGCGAAGCTAGGCGAGCAGTTCTTC. It codes for CSAKLGEQFF.

V is TRBV7-9 and J is TRBJ2-1, with 7 bases that match TRBD1. Germline V gene data show CDR1 as SEHNR and CDR2 as FQNEAQ (reference sequence). The CDR3 totals 15 residues. With 4 bases clipped from V and 8 bases from J, the junction kept 11 bases outside the gene matches. CDR3 bases: TGTGCCAGCAGCTCCACAGGGGTCGGACGCGATGAGCAGTTCTTC. Encoded protein: CASSSTGVGRDEQFF. The full variable domain, rest sourced from reference TRBV7-9 and TRBJ2-1, is DTGVSQNPRHKITKRGQNVTFRCDPISEHNRLYWYRQTLGQGPEFLTYFQNEAQLEKSRLLSDRFSAERPKGSFSTLEIQRTEQGDSAMYLCASSSTGVGRDEQFFGPGTRLTVL.

The CDR3 DNA sequence: TGCAGTGCTTCCGGGACAGGGGGCAGGGAAAAACTGTTTTTT. Amino acids: CSASGTGGREKLFF. The chain uses TRBV20-1 and TRBJ1-4; the match to TRBD1 covers 12 bases. With V trimmed by 5 bases and J by 8 bases, 6 bases remained unmatched. In germline, CDR1 is DFQATT, CDR2 SNEGSKA (reference sequence). This CDR3 has 14 residues.

CDR3 sequence reads: CASSLVGQGTSYEQYF. The CDR3 DNA follows: TGTGCCAGCAGCTTAGTTGGGCAGGGGACCTCCTACGAGCAGTACTTC. The chain has TRBV7-8 and TRBJ2-7; TRBD1 is a possible D gene (6 bases). Germline V gene sequence: CDR1 SGHVS, CDR2 FQNEAQ. Between the trimmed V and J ends, which lost 1 base and 0 bases, there was a span of 13 bases. CDR3 size: 16 residues.

This clonotype was detected a few times. The chain links TRBV9 to TRBJ2-7, with D possibly called TRBD1 or TRBD2 (7 bases each). CDR1 and CDR2 from the germline V gene are SGDLS and YYNGEE. This CDR3 spans 14 amino acids. V lost 2 bases to trimming and J lost 4 bases, with 13 bases between them. The CDR3 spells CASSVTGEGYEQYF. CDR3 sequence (DNA): TGTGCCAGCAGCGTCACAGGGGAGGGATACGAGCAGTACTTC.

V is TRBV20-1 and J is TRBJ1-1; 8 bases map to TRBD1. There are 16 residues in the CDR3. V shed 0 bases, J shed 0 bases, and the junction held 6 bases outside the gene matches. CDR1 is DFQATT and CDR2 is SNEGSKA in the germline V gene (reference sequence). CDR3 region: CSARDPRTGMNTEAFF. CDR3 in DNA: TGCAGTGCTAGAGATCCCCGGACAGGGATGAACACTGAAGCTTTCTTT.

Only one count was recorded for this clonotype. The chain links TRBV4-2 to TRBJ2-1, with D maybe TRBD1 (5 bases). The germline V and J ends were trimmed by 7 bases and 6 bases, with 16 bases remaining between them. CDR1 is LGHNA and CDR2 is YNFKEQ in the germline V gene. The CDR3 contains 14 residues. CDR3 sequence (DNA): TGTGCCAGCAACCGTGGACAAGCCAGCAATGAGCAGTTCTTC. Translating gives CASNRGQASNEQFF.

This chain connects TRBV29-1 to TRBJ2-7, with unresolved D. Germline-derived CDR1 and CDR2 are SQVTM and ANQGSEA. V gave up 4 bases and J gave up 1 base, with 11 bases separating them. The CDR3 runs 13 residues. This CDR3 reads CSVGKTASYEQYF. The CDR3 DNA reads as TGCAGCGTTGGTAAGACTGCTTCCTACGAGCAGTACTTC.

V usage is TRBV7-2 and J usage is TRBJ2-3; 11 bases are a match to TRBD2. The CDR3 runs 15 residues. The germline CDR1 and CDR2 sequences are SGHTA and FQGNSA. With V trimmed by 4 bases and J by 6 bases, 6 bases remained unmatched. In nucleotides, the CDR3 is TGTGCCAGCAGCTCTCCCGGACTAGCGGGCGATACGCAGTATTTT. Translating gives CASSSPGLAGDTQYF.

DNA of the CDR3: TGCAGCGTTTTGGGGGAAAAACTGTTTTTT. Encoded protein: CSVLGEKLFF. The genes are TRBV29-1 and TRBJ1-4; D gene ambiguous. Per germline, CDR1 SQVTM and CDR2 ANQGSEA. Trimming pared 5 bases from V and 8 bases from J, leaving 6 bases between. The length of the CDR3 is 10 residues.

The chain recombines TRBV20-1 with TRBJ2-1; 13 nucleotides match TRBD2. CDR1 DFQATT and CDR2 SNEGSKA come from the germline V gene (reference sequence). The CDR3 runs to 12 residues. Trimming cost V 6 bases and J 12 bases; bases outside gene matches: 5. This CDR3 is CSALTSGGPQFF. The CDR3 DNA sequence: TGCAGTGCCTTGACTAGCGGGGGGCCGCAGTTCTTC.

V and J are TRBV7-2 and TRBJ2-3; D remains unclear. Germline CDR1 is SGHTA and CDR2 is FQGNSA. V lost 1 base and J lost 4, with 15 bases in between. The length of the CDR3 is 16 residues. CDR3 nucleotides: TGTGCCAGCAGCTTAGGCTTACCTTGGCGCGCAGATACGCAGTATTTT. This translates into CASSLGLPWRADTQYF.

This clonotype was seen more than once but under ten times. The chain is built from TRBV28 and TRBJ2-3; 8 bases match TRBD1. The CDR3 extends over 15 amino acids. Germline CDR1 MDHEN, CDR2 SYDVKM. After removal of 3 bases from V and 3 bases from J, the junction contained 5 bases not matched to a gene. CDR3 DNA sequence: TGTGCCAGCAGTTTTTTAAGGACAGGGACAGATACGCAGTATTTT. This codes for CASSFLRTGTDTQYF.

V usage is TRBV29-1 and J usage is TRBJ1-4; 8 nucleotides agree with TRBD1. The germline V gene has CDR1 SQVTM and CDR2 ANQGSEA. This CDR3 is 13 amino acids long. V dropped 6 bases and J dropped 8; count of bases not matched to a gene: 8. CDR3 amino acids: CSVGQGRGEKLFF. Here the CDR3 DNA reads TGCAGCGTCGGACAGGGTCGGGGAGAAAAACTGTTTTTT.

The V and J genes are TRBV18 and TRBJ2-3; D may be TRBD1 (5 bases). The length of the CDR3 is 15 residues. The V gene's germline CDR1 is KGHSH and CDR2 LQKENI. The V and J ends lost 2 bases and 4 bases respectively, with 13 bases between them. CDR3 coding DNA: TGTGCCAGCTCACCATTACCCTCAGGGCCAGATACGCAGTATTTT. The encoded protein is CASSPLPSGPDTQYF.

The chain combines TRBV7-2 with TRBJ1-6, with D maybe TRBD1 (6 bases). Germline CDR1 SGHTA, CDR2 FQGNSA. This CDR3 is 14 amino acids long. Trimming cost V 2 bases and J 11 bases, with 13 bases left between them. The CDR3 protein is CASSLPGASPPLHF. The CDR3 DNA is TGTGCCAGCAGCTTACCAGGGGCGAGTCCACCCCTCCACTTT.